The rows below give T cell receptor beta chains drawn from one sample of a study of blood T cell repertoires in COVID-19. Sequenced by immunoSEQ multiplex PCR; TCRdb stores in-frame clones only, minus some. The sample lists some 40,000 clones, over 80% seen once, with 35% to 55% in the top ten. Material for sequencing was peripheral blood. Receptors were obtained from a woman older than 75 with acute or convalescent COVID-19. Both conserved end residues are trimmed from each CDR3. Fields, in order: V gene, J gene, CDR3 protein.

v_call: TRBV5-6
j_call: TRBJ2-2
cdr3_aa: ASSFKRLPNTGELF

v_call: TRBV5-1
j_call: TRBJ2-7
cdr3_aa: ASSADFYEQY

v_call: TRBV7-6
j_call: TRBJ1-6
cdr3_aa: ASSFLRDPNSPLH

v_call: TRBV19
j_call: TRBJ1-1
cdr3_aa: ASQGRREAF

v_call: TRBV5-1
j_call: TRBJ1-6
cdr3_aa: ASSQAGPGSSYNSPLH

v_call: TRBV6-1
j_call: TRBJ1-5
cdr3_aa: ASSASGVGYSNQPQH

v_call: TRBV5-1
j_call: TRBJ1-4
cdr3_aa: ASSLDPATNEKLF

v_call: TRBV11-2
j_call: TRBJ2-7
cdr3_aa: ASSLARGGRAYEQY

v_call: TRBV5-1
j_call: TRBJ1-4
cdr3_aa: ASSSRTPNEKLF

v_call: TRBV2
j_call: TRBJ1-1
cdr3_aa: ASSLGREGTEAF

v_call: TRBV10-3
j_call: TRBJ1-1
cdr3_aa: AIRLEVNTEAF

v_call: TRBV11-2
j_call: TRBJ2-7
cdr3_aa: ASSLSGVRSYEQY

v_call: TRBV19
j_call: TRBJ2-7
cdr3_aa: ASSDTGQGAYEQY

v_call: TRBV7-9
j_call: TRBJ2-1
cdr3_aa: ASSDTGGPYNEQF

v_call: TRBV19
j_call: TRBJ1-1
cdr3_aa: ATEPQGVDTEAF

v_call: TRBV19
j_call: TRBJ1-2
cdr3_aa: ASSIRTGRDGYT

v_call: TRBV21-1
j_call: TRBJ2-7
cdr3_aa: ASRQQSGTGHYEQY

v_call: TRBV5-1
j_call: TRBJ2-5
cdr3_aa: ASRTGSFQETQY

v_call: TRBV19
j_call: TRBJ2-4
cdr3_aa: ASSTSSGVGNIQY

v_call: TRBV7-2
j_call: TRBJ1-2
cdr3_aa: ASSLFRGRYGYT

v_call: TRBV5-4
j_call: TRBJ2-1
cdr3_aa: ASSWDTDVNEQF

v_call: TRBV10-1
j_call: TRBJ1-5
cdr3_aa: ASSDIPGTGPLYSNQPQH

v_call: TRBV9
j_call: TRBJ1-1
cdr3_aa: ASSFRGDSTEAF

v_call: TRBV7-2
j_call: TRBJ2-1
cdr3_aa: ASSALAGLEQF

v_call: TRBV7-2
j_call: TRBJ1-2
cdr3_aa: ASSLNAPGQGVNYGYT

v_call: TRBV7-8
j_call: TRBJ1-4
cdr3_aa: ASSPGVGSREKLF

v_call: TRBV5-1
j_call: TRBJ1-6
cdr3_aa: ASSLGAGTGGSPLH

v_call: TRBV29-1
j_call: TRBJ2-1
cdr3_aa: SVEERDRSYNEQF

v_call: TRBV6-5
j_call: TRBJ2-1
cdr3_aa: ASSPRPSGGDEQF

v_call: TRBV7-6
j_call: TRBJ2-2
cdr3_aa: ASTPGQGQIGELF

v_call: TRBV4-2
j_call: TRBJ1-3
cdr3_aa: ASSQGVGRYSGNTIY

v_call: TRBV11-3
j_call: TRBJ2-1
cdr3_aa: ASSSRTSGGKEEQF

v_call: TRBV19
j_call: TRBJ1-4
cdr3_aa: ASSLGTGREKLF

v_call: TRBV29-1
j_call: TRBJ2-7
cdr3_aa: SVEGGQGSYEQY

v_call: TRBV30
j_call: TRBJ1-3
cdr3_aa: AWSTYTGTGASSGNTIY

v_call: TRBV7-8
j_call: TRBJ2-7
cdr3_aa: ASSLVASGGYEQY

v_call: TRBV6-5
j_call: TRBJ1-2
cdr3_aa: ASSQGTGAGYT

v_call: TRBV6-5
j_call: TRBJ1-5
cdr3_aa: ASATGTDNQPQH

v_call: TRBV4-2
j_call: TRBJ2-7
cdr3_aa: ASSPRGQGGSYEQY

v_call: TRBV2
j_call: TRBJ2-2
cdr3_aa: ASSENQGADTGELF

v_call: TRBV19
j_call: TRBJ1-1
cdr3_aa: ASSITGGSEAF

v_call: TRBV7-2
j_call: TRBJ2-5
cdr3_aa: ASSLVGLTGTQY

v_call: TRBV5-1
j_call: TRBJ1-6
cdr3_aa: ASSATTGNNSPLH

v_call: TRBV6-1
j_call: TRBJ2-3
cdr3_aa: ASSVGLAGFTDTQY

v_call: TRBV15
j_call: TRBJ1-1
cdr3_aa: ATSRTGAGEAF

v_call: TRBV21-1
j_call: TRBJ2-2
cdr3_aa: ASGKGHWMPGELF

v_call: TRBV30
j_call: TRBJ1-4
cdr3_aa: AWSLTGSGTNEKLF

v_call: TRBV6-1
j_call: TRBJ1-5
cdr3_aa: ASSEQWAGGNQPQH

v_call: TRBV7-8
j_call: TRBJ1-6
cdr3_aa: ASSLMDIPNSPLH

v_call: TRBV4-3
j_call: TRBJ1-4
cdr3_aa: ASSQDWGGTNEKLF

v_call: TRBV4-1
j_call: TRBJ2-4
cdr3_aa: ASSQDGAGAIAKNIQY

v_call: TRBV7-2
j_call: TRBJ2-6
cdr3_aa: ASRLPGANVLT

v_call: TRBV4-1
j_call: TRBJ1-1
cdr3_aa: ASSQETGRNTEAF

v_call: TRBV20-1
j_call: TRBJ1-1
cdr3_aa: SASAPGVETEAF

v_call: TRBV18
j_call: TRBJ2-3
cdr3_aa: ASSPRGAQDTQY

v_call: TRBV3-1/TRBV3-2
j_call: TRBJ1-1
cdr3_aa: ASSQEGREAF

v_call: TRBV19
j_call: TRBJ1-3
cdr3_aa: ASFDRDRLGSGNTIY

v_call: TRBV6-5
j_call: TRBJ2-4
cdr3_aa: ASTPGILAKNIQY

v_call: TRBV7-2
j_call: TRBJ1-1
cdr3_aa: ASSLSMNTEAF

v_call: TRBV19
j_call: TRBJ2-3
cdr3_aa: ASSQGGGAGDTQY